The rows below give T cell receptor beta chains drawn from one sample of a study of T-cell reconstitution after alpha-beta-depleted transplantation in children. TCRdb independently ran MiXCR on the PCR reads; one entry per CDR3 protein. The sample includes 250,000 to 300,000 distinct CDR3 sequences, roughly 7.8% seen only once; the top ten take approximately 9.6%. Specimen: peripheral blood, collected 360 days after TCRalphabeta/CD19-depleted stem cell transplant. These receptors were collected from a female patient between 2 and 10 years old who had a stem cell transplant for Fanconi anemia, so the T cells may come from the graft donor. CDR3s include the opening cysteine and the closing phenylalanine or tryptophan. The D gene is left open where the match is weak. Only some rows state a clone size, as once, few, many or a class for expanded clones.

>few|TRBV19|TRBD1|TRBJ1-1
TGTGCCAGTAGTGCCCGACAGGGGGCGAACACTGAAGCTTTCTTT
CASSARQGANTEAFF
>-|TRBV9|TRBD1|TRBJ2-7
TGTGCCAGCAGCGTGAGCCAGGGGGCAGGCTACGAGCAGTACTTC
CASSVSQGAGYEQYF
>few|TRBV7-8|TRBD2|TRBJ2-1
TGTGCCAGCAGCCCCAAGGGAGCGGGGGTGAATGAGCAGTTCTTC
CASSPKGAGVNEQFF
>many|TRBV27|-|TRBJ2-1
TGTGCCAGCAGTTACAGGTCCCTTAGGAACAATGAGCAGTTCTTC
CASSYRSLRNNEQFF
>few|TRBV20-1|-|TRBJ2-3
TGCAGTGCTAGGCAAGGGCTTCGGACAGATACGCAGTATTTT
CSARQGLRTDTQYF
>many|TRBV24-1|-|TRBJ2-3
TGTGCCACCGCTTCAGATCCCTTCACAGATACGCAGTATTTT
CATASDPFTDTQYF
>many|TRBV5-4|-|TRBJ1-1
TGTGCCAGCAGCTTGCCAAGGTCGGACACTGAAGCTTTCTTT
CASSLPRSDTEAFF
>many|TRBV29-1|-|TRBJ2-7
TGCAGCGTGGCTCCTTCCTCCTACGAGCAGTACTTC
CSVAPSSYEQYF
>-|TRBV5-6|TRBD1|TRBJ1-2
TGCCTGGGTCCAGGGGGCTTCTATGGCTACACCTTC
CLGPGGFYGYTF
>many|TRBV12-3/TRBV12-4|TRBD1|TRBJ1-3
TGTGCCAGCAGTTCCCGGACAGGACCCTACTCTGGAAACACCATATATTTT
CASSSRTGPYSGNTIYF
>many|TRBV29-1|-|TRBJ1-1
TGCAGCGTTGATCGGGGGCAGGGTGAAGCTTTCTTT
CSVDRGQGEAFF
>few|TRBV7-9|TRBD2|TRBJ2-5
TGTGCCAGCACCATGGGGGGGGCCCAGTACTTC
CASTMGGAQYF
>many|TRBV7-2|-|TRBJ2-3
TGTGCCAGCAGCTTAGGAAGGACCTGGGATACGCAGTATTTT
CASSLGRTWDTQYF
>many|TRBV29-1|TRBD1|TRBJ1-2
TGCAGCGTGCGGGGACAGGGCTATGGCTACACCTTC
CSVRGQGYGYTF
>-|TRBV19|-|TRBJ2-3
TGTGCCAGTAGTATTTTTGGAGGGATGGCAGATACGCAGTATTTT
CASSIFGGMADTQYF
>many|TRBV12-3/TRBV12-4|TRBD2|TRBJ2-3
TGTGCCAGCAGGTTACCTAGCGGGGGCCCCACAGATACGCAGTATTTT
CASRLPSGGPTDTQYF
>many|TRBV27|TRBD1|TRBJ2-7
TGTGCCAGCAGTTTAAGGTCGGGACAGACTTTCGAGCAGTACTTC
CASSLRSGQTFEQYF
>many|TRBV5-1|-|TRBJ2-3
TGCGCCAGCAGCTTGGAGGGACTTCTAGATACGCAGTATTTT
CASSLEGLLDTQYF
>many|TRBV20-1|TRBD2|TRBJ2-4
TGCAGTGTTCATAGGCGGGAGGTCAAAAACATTCAGTACTTC
CSVHRREVKNIQYF
>many|TRBV28|-|TRBJ2-3
TGTGCCAGCAACTTGGCACAGGACGACACAGATACGCAGTATTTT
CASNLAQDDTDTQYF
>-|TRBV29-1|-|TRBJ1-2
TGCAGCGTCGACCAGGTGGCTAACTATGGCTACACCTTC
CSVDQVANYGYTF
>-|TRBV7-9|-|TRBJ1-1
TGTGCCAGCAGCTCTGGGGGGCTCACTGAAGCTTTCTTT
CASSSGGLTEAFF
>many|TRBV9|-|TRBJ2-2
TGTGCCAGCAGCGTAGCTGGGACTGCCACCGGGGAGCTGTTTTTT
CASSVAGTATGELFF
>many|TRBV5-5|-|TRBJ1-2
TGTGCCAGCGGACCTAGGGAAGGCTACACCTTC
CASGPREGYTF
>many|TRBV6-5|TRBD1|TRBJ1-6
TGTGCCAGCAGTTACAAGGGGGCGAATTCACCCCTCCACTTT
CASSYKGANSPLHF
>-|TRBV19|-|TRBJ2-1
TGTGCCAGTACCCCCGGGACTGGAACCTACAATGAGCAGTTCTTC
CASTPGTGTYNEQFF
>many|TRBV15|-|TRBJ2-1
TGTGCCACCAGCCAAAGCCCCGGGGGGCAGTTCTTC
CATSQSPGGQFF
>few|TRBV6-5|-|TRBJ2-3
TGTGCCAGCAGTTACTCAACAGGTCACGGCACAGATACGCAGTATTTT
CASSYSTGHGTDTQYF
>many|TRBV12-3/TRBV12-4|-|TRBJ1-1
TGTGCCAGCAGTTTAGATCTATTTGACACTGAAGCTTTCTTT
CASSLDLFDTEAFF
>-|TRBV5-6|-|TRBJ1-1
TGTGCCAGCAGCTTCGATACAGGGAGAACTGAAGCTTTCTTT
CASSFDTGRTEAFF
>few|TRBV28|-|TRBJ1-1
TGTGCCAGCAGTTTAGGGACCCGTGGGGCTTTCTTT
CASSLGTRGAFF